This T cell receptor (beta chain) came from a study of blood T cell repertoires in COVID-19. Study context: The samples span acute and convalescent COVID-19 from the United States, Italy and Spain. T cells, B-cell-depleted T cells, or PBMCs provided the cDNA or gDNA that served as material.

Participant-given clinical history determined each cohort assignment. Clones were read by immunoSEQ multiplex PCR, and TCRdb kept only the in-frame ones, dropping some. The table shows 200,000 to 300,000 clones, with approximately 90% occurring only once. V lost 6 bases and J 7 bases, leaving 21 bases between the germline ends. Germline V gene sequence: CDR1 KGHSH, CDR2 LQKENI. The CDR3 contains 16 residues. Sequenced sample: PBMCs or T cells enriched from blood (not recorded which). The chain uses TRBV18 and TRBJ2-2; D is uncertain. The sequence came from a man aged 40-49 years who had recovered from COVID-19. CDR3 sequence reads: CASSRQEGAVDGELFF. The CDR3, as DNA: TGTGCCAGCTCCCGTCAGGAAGGCGCTGTGGACGGGGAGCTGTTTTTT.